Shown below are 12 T cell receptor beta chains from a single sample sequenced in a study of T-cell reconstitution after alpha-beta-depleted transplantation in children. As it was prepared, the TCRbeta library received unique molecular identifiers. TCRdb independently ran MiXCR on the PCR reads; one entry per CDR3 protein. The table has approximately 300,000 distinct CDR3 sequences, roughly a tenth seen once. Material: PBMCs, obtained before TCRalphabeta/CD19-depleted stem cell transplant. All receptors come from a boy less than two years old with acute myeloid leukemia, due to receive a stem cell transplant.

This clonotype was recorded at least ten times. V usage is TRBV18 and J usage is TRBJ2-1; weak D call: TRBD1 (5 bases). Germline lookup yields CDR1 KGHSH and CDR2 LQKENI. V gave up 4 bases and J gave up 5 bases, with 12 bases separating them. The CDR3 covers 14 residues. The CDR3 DNA sequence: TGTGCCAGCTCACAATGGCAGGGAAACAATGAGCAGTTCTTC. Translating it yields CASSQWQGNNEQFF. Full variable domain (rest looked up from reference TRBV18 and TRBJ2-1): NAGVMQNPRHLVRRRGQEARLRCSPMKGHSHVYWYRQLPEEGLKFMVYLQKENIIDESGMPKERFSAEFPKEGPSILRIQQVVRGDSAAYFCASSQWQGNNEQFFGPGTRLTVL.

This clonotype has a handful of counts. This chain connects TRBV28 to TRBJ2-5; D may match TRBD1 or TRBD2 (5 bases each). V was pared by 2 bases and J by 5 bases, with 15 bases between. The CDR3 has 15 residues. Germline assignment: CDR1 MDHEN and CDR2 SYDVKM. For the CDR3, the DNA is TGTGCCAGCAGTTTAACCGGGGCGAGTAGGGAGACCCAGTACTTC. Its protein product is CASSLTGASRETQYF. Variable domain in full (rest from reference TRBV28 and TRBJ2-5): DVKVTQSSRYLVKRTGEKVFLECVQDMDHENMFWYRQDPGLGLRLIYFSYDVKMKEKGDIPEGYSVSREKKERFSLILESASTNQTSMYLCASSLTGASRETQYFGPGTRLLVL.

This chain uses TRBV12-3 or TRBV12-4 with TRBJ2-7; D is perhaps TRBD1 (6 bases). Deletions cut 5 bases from V and 2 bases from J, with 16 bases between. The CDR3 totals 15 residues. The CDR3 is CASSPTPTGPYEQYF. In DNA, the CDR3 is TGTGCCAGCAGTCCGACCCCGACAGGACCCTACGAGCAGTACTTC.

This clonotype was recorded at least ten times. The chain couples TRBV3-1 to TRBJ2-5; unclear D gene. From germline, CDR1 is LGHDT and CDR2 YNNKEL (reference sequence). The CDR3 length is 11 residues. V lost 2 bases and J lost 5, with 3 bases in between. The CDR3 DNA sequence: TGTGCCAGCAGCCAATATGAGACCCAGTACTTC. This translates into CASSQYETQYF.

This clonotype is medium-sized within its sample. The rearrangement links TRBV3-1 to TRBJ1-4, with 7 bases matching TRBD1. With 5 bases clipped from V and 0 bases from J, the junction kept 6 bases outside the gene matches. This CDR3 is 16 amino acids long. Germline V lookup: CDR1 LGHDT, CDR2 YNNKEL (reference sequence). As DNA, the CDR3 is TGTGCCAGCAGCGGGACTGGGACAGCAACTAATGAAAAACTGTTTTTT. Translating it yields CASSGTGTATNEKLFF.

This clonotype was seen a handful of times. The chain carries TRBV29-1 and TRBJ1-2; tentatively, D is TRBD1 (5 bases). Germline V CDR1 and CDR2: SQVTM, ANQGSEA. Trimming left V 2 bases short and J 4 bases short, with 11 bases between. CDR3 length: 13 residues. The CDR3 protein is CSVELGHSYGYTF. The CDR3 DNA sequence: TGCAGCGTTGAATTAGGACATAGCTATGGCTACACCTTC.

This clonotype has ten or more counts. This chain joins TRBV4-2 and TRBJ2-3; D not certain. Trimming took 0 bases from V and 0 from J, leaving 13 bases between them. CDR1 is LGHNA and CDR2 is YNFKEQ in the germline V gene. The CDR3 loop spans 17 amino acids. CDR3: CASSQDPSPLSTDTQYF. In nucleotides, the CDR3 is TGTGCCAGCAGCCAAGATCCCTCCCCGCTTAGCACAGATACGCAGTATTTT.

This clonotype was detected ten times or more. The gene calls are TRBV12-3 or TRBV12-4 and TRBJ2-5; TRBD2 matches 9 bases. The V gene end was trimmed by 6 bases and the J gene end by 5 bases; junction bases not matched to a gene: 13. This CDR3 spans 16 amino acids. The CDR3: CASRSSGTSLRETQYF. CDR3 coding DNA: TGTGCCAGCAGATCTAGCGGGACTAGCCTTAGGGAGACCCAGTACTTC.

This clonotype was picked up many times. This CDR3 reads CASSSRDRHEQYF. The CDR3 DNA reads as TGTGCCAGCAGTTCAAGGGACAGACACGAGCAGTACTTC. The V gene is TRBV28, the J gene TRBJ2-7, with 7 bases aligning to TRBD1. J lost 5 bases, V lost 4 bases, and 5 bases had no gene match. The germline CDR1 and CDR2 sequences are MDHEN and SYDVKM. This CDR3 is 13 amino acids long.

This clonotype was counted many times. This rearrangement joins TRBV7-2 to TRBJ2-7; 10 bases align to TRBD2. The CDR3 is 14 amino acids. Germline loops: CDR1 SGHTA, CDR2 FQGNSA. The J segment lost 4 bases and the V segment lost 0 bases, leaving 0 bases of the junction unmatched. CDR3: CASSLASGRYEQYF. The CDR3 nucleotides read TGTGCCAGCAGCTTAGCTAGCGGGAGGTACGAGCAGTACTTC.

This clonotype was found many times. The chain employs TRBV10-2 and TRBJ2-7; the D gene is possibly TRBD2 (5 bases). Germline V gene lookup returns CDR1 WSHSY and CDR2 SAAADI. This CDR3 comprises 14 residues. Trimming stripped 0 bases from V and 3 bases from J, with 9 bases between. The CDR3 reads CASSESGEGYEQYF. CDR3 DNA sequence: TGCGCCAGCAGTGAGTCGGGAGAAGGCTACGAGCAGTACTTC.

This clonotype has ten or more counts. V usage is TRBV6-1 and J usage is TRBJ2-7, with 7 bases lining up with TRBD2. There are 16 residues in the CDR3. V shed 5 bases and J 0 bases; nucleotides not matched to a gene: 10. The germline V gene encodes CDR1 MNHNS and CDR2 SASEGT. This chain's CDR3 is CASSRLSGEGSYEQYF. The DNA for the CDR3 is TGTGCCAGCAGTCGATTAAGCGGGGAGGGCTCCTACGAGCAGTACTTC.